The present TCR beta chain was sequenced within a study of early T cells in non-severe SARS-CoV-2 infection. Study-level information: Chains were not paired, and sequencing was done on bulk RNA from unsorted whole blood. Findings of the study overall: VDJdb matching favored anti-spike CD8 responses, missing private and CD4 specificities.

Germline V gene data show CDR1 as ENHRY and CDR2 as SYGVKD. The CDR3 contains 15 residues. Germline trimming cut 6 bases from V and 4 bases from J; bases unmatched to any gene: 8. Individual cDNA molecules each received unique molecular identifiers attached to them. TCRdb recomputed calls from the 5' RACE reads with MiXCR, one row per CDR3 protein. The table includes over 55,000 distinct CDR3 sequences, more than 7% detected once. As for this clonotype: Its antigen is unknown.

The receptor was derived from an adult who was a healthcare worker with PCR-confirmed SARS-CoV-2 infection or an uninfected control (not recorded which). What was sequenced was whole blood. This chain connects TRBV10-3 to TRBJ2-3; the match to TRBD1 covers 9 bases. CDR3 region: CAISARDREADTQYF. The CDR3 nucleotides read TGTGCCATCAGCGCCCGGGACAGGGAGGCAGATACGCAGTATTTT.